This T cell receptor beta chain was profiled in a study of blood T cell repertoires in COVID-19. Profiled with immunoSEQ multiplex PCR; TCRdb holds only in-frame clones, not every one. This sample carries 150,000 or so clones, under 85% of them seen once, and the ten largest clones take approximately 12%. V lost 5 bases, J lost 3 bases, and 8 bases lay in between. CDR1 SGHTA and CDR2 FQGTGA come from the germline V gene. This CDR3 contains 13 residues. The chain combines TRBV7-3 with TRBJ2-1; the D gene is possibly TRBD2 (5 bases). Source material: PBMCs or T cells enriched from blood (not recorded which). This clonotype was obtained from a man aged 45-65 years who had recovered from COVID-19. The DNA for the CDR3 is TGTGCCAGCAGCCCCGGGGTCTACAATGAGCAGTTCTTC. Translation gives CASSPGVYNEQFF. The variable domain in full, completed from reference TRBV7-3 and TRBJ2-1, reads GAGVSQTPSNKVTEKGKYVELRCDPISGHTALYWYRQSLGQGPEFLIYFQGTGAADDSGLPNDRFFAVRPEGSVSTLKIQRTERGDSAVYLCASSPGVYNEQFFGPGTRLTVL.